The entry that follows covers one TCR beta chain sequence. The data are from a study of blood T cell repertoires in COVID-19. About the study: The United States, Italy and Spain were the sources of the acute and convalescent COVID-19 samples.

Living in roughly 23 US areas, the participants were between roughly 18 and 95 years of age. Clinical histories supplied by participants themselves formed the basis of cohort assignment. Repertoires were generated with immunoSEQ multiplex PCR, while TCRdb's copy carries only in-frame clones and drops some. The data contain about 150,000 clones, 80% to 85% of them singletons. The CDR3 spans 15 residues. CDR1 SNHLY and CDR2 FYNNEI come from the germline V gene. Trimming at V came to 6 bases and at J to 6 bases, leaving 7 bases not matched to a gene. The V gene is TRBV2, the J gene TRBJ2-2; TRBD2 aligns across 10 bases. This receptor was taken from a woman aged 45-59 years who had recovered from COVID-19. What was sequenced was PBMCs or T cells enriched from blood (not recorded which). Here the CDR3 reads CASRTGTSVAGELFF. CDR3 bases: TGTGCCAGCAGGACGGGGACTAGCGTCGCCGGGGAGCTGTTTTTT.